This TCR beta chain was identified in a study of T cell repertoires in cytomegalovirus infection. Study summary: As its CMV epitopes, the study selected recently identified HLA-C-restricted and well-studied HLA-B-restricted targets. CMV infection plus the matching HLA type was flagged by public TCR beta signatures. Points from the study as a whole: CMV carriers with the relevant HLA were identified by cumulative public TCR beta family frequency. Dominating the ex vivo response were HLA-C-restricted CMV-specific TCR beta clonotypes.

MiXCR was run by TCRdb on the reads, yielding one entry per CDR3 protein. The table lists about 360,000 distinct CDR3 sequences, roughly 34% of them singletons. A remark on this clonotype: Its antigen remains unknown.

This clonotype was sampled from a human donor in good health (CMV status not recorded). Some clones in this sample may be carry-over from other donors' samples. The sequencing here drew on cultured PBMCs, taken from culture after CMV antigen stimulation.

For the CDR3, the DNA is TGTGCCAGCAGCGTATTGGGCTCCTACAATGAGCAGTTCTTC. The encoded protein is CASSVLGSYNEQFF. V is TRBV9 and J is TRBJ2-1; D is ambiguous. V was trimmed by 1 base and J by 0 bases, leaving 5 bases between them. The CDR3 contains 14 residues. The germline CDR1 and CDR2 sequences are SGDLS and YYNGEE. Variable domain in full (rest from reference TRBV9 and TRBJ2-1): DSGVTQTPKHLITATGQRVTLRCSPRSGDLSVYWYQQSLDQGLQFLIQYYNGEERAKGNILERFSAQQFPDLHSELNLSSLELGDSALYFCASSVLGSYNEQFFGPGTRLTVL.